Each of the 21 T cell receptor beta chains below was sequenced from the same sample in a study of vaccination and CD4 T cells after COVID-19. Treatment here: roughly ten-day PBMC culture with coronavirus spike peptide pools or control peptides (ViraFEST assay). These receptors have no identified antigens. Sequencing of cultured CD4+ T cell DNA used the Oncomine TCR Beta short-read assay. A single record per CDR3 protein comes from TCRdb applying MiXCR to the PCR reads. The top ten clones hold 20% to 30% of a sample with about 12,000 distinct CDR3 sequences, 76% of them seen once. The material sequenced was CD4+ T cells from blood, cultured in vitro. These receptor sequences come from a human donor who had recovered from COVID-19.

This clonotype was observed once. In DNA, the CDR3 is TGTGCCAGCAGTAAGGCCGGGACAGCAACCTACGAGCAGTACTTC. Protein sequence: CASSKAGTATYEQYF. The rearrangement uses TRBV27 and TRBJ2-7; the match to TRBD1 covers 7 bases. Germline values: CDR1 MNHEY, CDR2 SMNVEV (reference sequence). CDR3 length: 15 residues. Trimming at V came to 5 bases and at J to 2 bases, leaving 9 bases not matched to a gene.

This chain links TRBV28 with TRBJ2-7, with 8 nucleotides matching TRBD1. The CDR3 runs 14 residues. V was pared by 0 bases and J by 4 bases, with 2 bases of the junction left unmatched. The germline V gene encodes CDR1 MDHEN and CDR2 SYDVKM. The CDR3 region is CASSLWDRAYEQYF. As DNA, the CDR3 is TGTGCCAGCAGTTTATGGGACAGGGCATACGAGCAGTACTTC.

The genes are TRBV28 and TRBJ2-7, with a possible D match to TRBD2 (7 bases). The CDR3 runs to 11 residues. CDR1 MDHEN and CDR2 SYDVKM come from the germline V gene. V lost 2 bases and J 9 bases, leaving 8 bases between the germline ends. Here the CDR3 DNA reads TGTGCCAGCAGTTTAAGGGGGGGGCAGTACTTC. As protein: CASSLRGGQYF.

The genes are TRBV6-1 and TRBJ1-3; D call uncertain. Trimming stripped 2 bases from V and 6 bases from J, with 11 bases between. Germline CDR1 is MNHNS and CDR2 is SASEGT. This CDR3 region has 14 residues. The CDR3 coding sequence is TGTGCCAGCAGTGAACGTCAGAACCTAAACACCATATATTTT. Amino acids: CASSERQNLNTIYF.

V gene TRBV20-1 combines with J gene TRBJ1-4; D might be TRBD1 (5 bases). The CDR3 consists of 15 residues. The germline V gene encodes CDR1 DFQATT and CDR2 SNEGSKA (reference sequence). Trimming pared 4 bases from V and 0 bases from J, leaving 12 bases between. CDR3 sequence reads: CSAKPRGTTNEKLFF. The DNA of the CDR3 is TGCAGTGCTAAGCCTCGGGGGACAACTAATGAAAAACTGTTTTTT.

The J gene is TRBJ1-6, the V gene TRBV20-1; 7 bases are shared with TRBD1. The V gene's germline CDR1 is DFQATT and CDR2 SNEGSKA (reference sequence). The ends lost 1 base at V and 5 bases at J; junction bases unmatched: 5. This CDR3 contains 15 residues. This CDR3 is CSARVWDSNNSPLHF. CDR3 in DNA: TGCAGTGCTAGAGTTTGGGACAGCAATAATTCACCCCTCCACTTT.

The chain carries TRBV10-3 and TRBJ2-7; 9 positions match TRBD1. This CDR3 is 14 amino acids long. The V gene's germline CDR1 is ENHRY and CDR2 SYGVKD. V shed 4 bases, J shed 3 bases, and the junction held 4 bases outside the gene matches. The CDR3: CAISGGQGNYEQYF. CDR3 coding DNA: TGTGCCATCAGTGGGGGACAGGGAAACTACGAGCAGTACTTC.

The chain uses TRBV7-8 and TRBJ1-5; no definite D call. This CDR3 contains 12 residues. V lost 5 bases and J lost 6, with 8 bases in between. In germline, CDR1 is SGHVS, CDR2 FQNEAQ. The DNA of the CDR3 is TGTGCCAGCAGCCGAGCAGGTCAGCCCCAGCATTTT. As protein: CASSRAGQPQHF.

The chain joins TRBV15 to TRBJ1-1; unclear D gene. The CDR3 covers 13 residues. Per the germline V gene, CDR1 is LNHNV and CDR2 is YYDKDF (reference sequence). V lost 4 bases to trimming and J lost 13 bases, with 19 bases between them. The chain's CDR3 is CATSNAVETSNFF. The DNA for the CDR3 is TGTGCCACCAGCAACGCAGTGGAGACCTCAAATTTCTTT.

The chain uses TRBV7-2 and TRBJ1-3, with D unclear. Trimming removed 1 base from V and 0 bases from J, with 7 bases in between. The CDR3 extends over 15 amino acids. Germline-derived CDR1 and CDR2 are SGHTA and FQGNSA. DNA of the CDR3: TGTGCCAGCAGCTTAGTGGCAGCCTCTGGAAACACCATATATTTT. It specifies CASSLVAASGNTIYF.

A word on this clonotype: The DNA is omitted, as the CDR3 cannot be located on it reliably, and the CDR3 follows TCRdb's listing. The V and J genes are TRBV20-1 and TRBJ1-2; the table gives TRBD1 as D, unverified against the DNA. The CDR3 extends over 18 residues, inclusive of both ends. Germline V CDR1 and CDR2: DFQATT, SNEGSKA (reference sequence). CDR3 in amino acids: CSAPGTLYEQYFGPGYTF.

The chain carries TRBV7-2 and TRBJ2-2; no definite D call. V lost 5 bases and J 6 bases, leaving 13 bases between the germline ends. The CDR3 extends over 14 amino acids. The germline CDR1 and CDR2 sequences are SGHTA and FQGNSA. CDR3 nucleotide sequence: TGTGCCAGCAGCCCAACCCCTCCGGCCGGGGAGCTGTTTTTT. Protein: CASSPTPPAGELFF. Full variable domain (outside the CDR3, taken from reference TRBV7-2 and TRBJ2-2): GAGVSQSPSNKVTEKGKDVELRCDPISGHTALYWYRQSLGQGLEFLIYFQGNSAPDKSGLPSDRFSAERTGGSVSTLTIQRTQQEDSAVYLCASSPTPPAGELFFGEGSRLTVL.

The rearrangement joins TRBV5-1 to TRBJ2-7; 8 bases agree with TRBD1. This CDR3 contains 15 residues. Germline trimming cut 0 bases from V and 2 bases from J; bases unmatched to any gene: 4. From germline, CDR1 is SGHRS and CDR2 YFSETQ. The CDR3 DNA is TGCGCCAGCAGCTTGGCGGCAGGGGGCCCCTACGAGCAGTACTTC. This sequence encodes CASSLAAGGPYEQYF.

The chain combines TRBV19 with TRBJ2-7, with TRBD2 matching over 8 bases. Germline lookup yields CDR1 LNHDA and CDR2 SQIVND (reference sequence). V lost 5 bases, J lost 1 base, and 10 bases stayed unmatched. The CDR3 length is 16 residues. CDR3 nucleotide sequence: TGTGCCAGTAGTTTCCGTAGCGGGATAGGGTCCTACGAGCAGTACTTC. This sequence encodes CASSFRSGIGSYEQYF.

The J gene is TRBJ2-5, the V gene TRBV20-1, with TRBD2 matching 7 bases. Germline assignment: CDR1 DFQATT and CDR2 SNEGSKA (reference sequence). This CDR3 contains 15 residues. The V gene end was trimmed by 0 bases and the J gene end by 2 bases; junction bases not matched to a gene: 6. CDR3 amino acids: CSARDSRRGQETQYF. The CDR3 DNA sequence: TGCAGTGCTAGAGATTCGCGGCGGGGGCAAGAGACCCAGTACTTC.

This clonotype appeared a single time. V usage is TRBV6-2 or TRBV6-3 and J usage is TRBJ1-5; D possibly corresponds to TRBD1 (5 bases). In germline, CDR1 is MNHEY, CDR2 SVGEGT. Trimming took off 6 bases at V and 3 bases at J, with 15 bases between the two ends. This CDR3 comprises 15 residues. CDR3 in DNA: TGTGCCAGCAGCCACAACCGGGGCCTCAATCAGCCCCAGCATTTT. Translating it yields CASSHNRGLNQPQHF.

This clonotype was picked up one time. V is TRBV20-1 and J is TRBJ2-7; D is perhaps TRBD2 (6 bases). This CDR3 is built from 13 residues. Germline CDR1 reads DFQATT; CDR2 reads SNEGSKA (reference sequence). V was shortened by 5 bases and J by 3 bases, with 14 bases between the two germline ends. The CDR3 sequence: CSADPGRSYEQYF. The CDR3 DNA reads TGCAGTGCTGACCCAGGGAGGAGCTACGAGCAGTACTTC.

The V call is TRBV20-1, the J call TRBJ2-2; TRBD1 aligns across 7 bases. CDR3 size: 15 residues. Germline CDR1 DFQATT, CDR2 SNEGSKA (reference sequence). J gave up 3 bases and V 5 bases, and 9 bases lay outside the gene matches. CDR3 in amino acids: CSAPRRGNYTGELFF. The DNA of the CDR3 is TGCAGTGCTCCCCGCAGGGGGAATTACACCGGGGAGCTGTTTTTT.

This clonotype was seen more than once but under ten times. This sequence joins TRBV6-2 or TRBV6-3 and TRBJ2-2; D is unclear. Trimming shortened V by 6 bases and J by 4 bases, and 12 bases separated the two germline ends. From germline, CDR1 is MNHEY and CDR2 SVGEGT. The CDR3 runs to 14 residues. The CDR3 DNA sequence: TGTGCCAGCAGCCGCCCGTCCGTCACCGGGGAGCTGTTTTTT. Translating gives CASSRPSVTGELFF.

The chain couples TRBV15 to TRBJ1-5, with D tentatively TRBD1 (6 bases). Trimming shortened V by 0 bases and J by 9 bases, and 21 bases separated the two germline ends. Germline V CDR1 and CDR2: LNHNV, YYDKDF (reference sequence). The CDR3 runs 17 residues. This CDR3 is CATSRDRDSLGGPPQHF. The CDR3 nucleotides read TGTGCCACCAGCAGAGATAGGGACTCGTTAGGGGGACCGCCCCAGCATTTT.

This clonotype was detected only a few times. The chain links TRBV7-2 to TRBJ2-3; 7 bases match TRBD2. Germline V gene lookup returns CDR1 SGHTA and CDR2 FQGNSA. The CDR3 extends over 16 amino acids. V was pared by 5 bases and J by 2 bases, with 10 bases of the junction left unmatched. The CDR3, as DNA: TGTGCCAGCAGCCGATTCCGGGACTATTACACAGATACGCAGTATTTT. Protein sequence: CASSRFRDYYTDTQYF.